The 5 T cell receptor beta chains given below trace back to one sample, sequenced in a study of T cell responses to AZD1222 COVID-19 vaccine. Method: immunoSEQ multiplex PCR; TCRdb's copy keeps in-frame clones and lacks some. This table holds around 140,000 clones, about nine tenths found once. This material consisted of peripheral blood, taken 28 days after the second AZD1222 dose. The source is an adult who received the AZD1222 COVID-19 vaccine.

The V and J genes are TRBV7-3 and TRBJ2-5; D ambiguous. The germline gives CDR1 SGHTA, CDR2 FQGTGA. V was clipped by 3 bases and J by 1 base, with 0 bases between them. There are 11 residues in the CDR3. The CDR3 loop reads CASSFQETQYF. The DNA for the CDR3 is TGTGCCAGCAGCTTCCAAGAGACCCAGTACTTC.

The chain links TRBV2 to TRBJ1-2; TRBD1 matches at 10 bases. Germline V CDR1 and CDR2: SNHLY, FYNNEI. The CDR3 contains 13 residues. V lost 9 bases and J lost 7; bases outside the gene matches: 8. This CDR3 is CASLLGTGAGYTF. The CDR3 DNA reads as TGTGCCAGTCTGTTAGGGACAGGGGCTGGCTACACCTTC.

This clone has more than one count but fewer than ten. CDR3 sequence (DNA): TGTGCCAGCAGCTCGGACAGGGTTGCTCAGGGGGCTTTCTTT. This sequence encodes CASSSDRVAQGAFF. The chain carries TRBV7-9 and TRBJ1-1; TRBD1 matches 8 bases. From germline, CDR1 is SEHNR and CDR2 FQNEAQ (reference sequence). The V gene end was trimmed by 4 bases and the J gene end by 11 bases; junction bases not matched to a gene: 12. The CDR3 runs 14 residues.

The rearrangement links TRBV19 to TRBJ1-3, with 8 positions matching TRBD1. After removal of 6 bases from V and 7 bases from J, the junction contained 8 bases not matched to a gene. Germline CDR1 reads LNHDA; CDR2 reads SQIVND (reference sequence). The CDR3 loop spans 14 amino acids. CDR3 sequence (DNA): TGTGCCAGTAGCAACGGACAGGGCGGGAACACCATATATTTT. Amino acid sequence: CASSNGQGGNTIYF.

The genes are TRBV5-6 and TRBJ1-6, with D perhaps TRBD1 (6 bases). This CDR3 has 14 amino acids. Trimming removed 2 bases at V and 7 bases at J, with 10 bases between. Germline V CDR1 and CDR2: SGHDT, YYEEEE. CDR3 bases: TGTGCCAGCAGCTTCGGGCAGGGGAATTCACCCCTCCACTTT. Its translation: CASSFGQGNSPLHF. The entire variable domain, with the rest obtained from reference TRBV5-6 and TRBJ1-6, is as follows: DAGVTQSPTHLIKTRGQQVTLRCSPKSGHDTVSWYQQALGQGPQFIFQYYEEEERQRGNFPDRFSGHQFPNYSSELNVNALLLGDSALYLCASSFGQGNSPLHFGNGTRLTVT.